This note documents a single TCR beta chain sequence. The data were taken from a study of blood T cell repertoires in COVID-19. Measured with immunoSEQ multiplex PCR; TCRdb has only the in-frame clones, and not every one. The table has about 300,000 clones, 86% seen once. This receptor was identified in a woman aged 45-65 years with acute or convalescent COVID-19. The specimen was peripheral blood.

In DNA form, the CDR3 reads TGCGCCAGCACCCCATCCGGGACAGTTTTCTACGAGCAGTACTTC. This gives the protein CASTPSGTVFYEQYF. The chain links TRBV23-1 to TRBJ2-7, with 7 nucleotides matching TRBD1. TRBV23-1 is classed as an ORF, of uncertain function. The CDR3 consists of 15 residues. Trimming at V came to 7 bases and at J to 3 bases, leaving 12 bases not matched to a gene.